This T cell receptor beta chain was sequenced in a study of Ad26.COV2.S vaccination and SARS-CoV-2 variants. Broader study findings: Vaccinated and placebo-treated recipients had similar non-spike TCR breadth.

This clone was counted only a few times. What it recognizes is unknown. The CDR3 runs 14 residues. Germline V lookup: CDR1 KGHDR, CDR2 SFDVKD. V lost 5 bases to trimming and J lost 4 bases; unmatched junction nucleotides: 2. As for treatment: around 19 received Ad26.COV2.S at low or high dose, single or two shots; roughly five received placebo; per-sample allocation not given. Sample collection was performed on day 63 after the first vaccine or placebo injection. Clones were read by immunoSEQ multiplex PCR, and TCRdb kept only the in-frame ones, dropping some. Of about 250,000 clones listed, approximately 90% are singletons.

This TCR was sampled from a person aged 18 to 65 who received the Ad26.COV2.S COVID-19 vaccine or a placebo. The material sequenced was peripheral blood, taken in a trial of Ad26.COV2.S vaccine versus placebo. V usage is TRBV24-1 and J usage is TRBJ2-2, with 8 bases identical to TRBD2. CDR3 sequence: CATSASGSTGELFF. The CDR3 nucleotides read TGTGCCACCAGTGCCAGCGGGAGCACCGGGGAGCTGTTTTTT.